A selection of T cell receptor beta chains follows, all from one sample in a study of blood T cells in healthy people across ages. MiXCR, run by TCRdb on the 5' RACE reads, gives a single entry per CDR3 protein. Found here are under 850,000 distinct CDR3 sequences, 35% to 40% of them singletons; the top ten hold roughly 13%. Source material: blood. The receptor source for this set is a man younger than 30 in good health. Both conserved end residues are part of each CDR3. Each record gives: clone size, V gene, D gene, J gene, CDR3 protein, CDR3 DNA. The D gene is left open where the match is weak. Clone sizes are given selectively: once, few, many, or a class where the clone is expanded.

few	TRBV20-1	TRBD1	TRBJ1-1	CSANGQAPEAFF	TGCAGTGCAAATGGACAGGCTCCTGAAGCTTTCTTT
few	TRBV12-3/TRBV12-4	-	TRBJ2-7	CASSLTVGEQYF	TGTGCCAGCAGTTTGACAGTGGGCGAGCAGTACTTC
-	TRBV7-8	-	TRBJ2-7	CASSLRPDPSITYEQYF	TGTGCCAGCAGCTTAAGGCCAGACCCCTCTATCACCTACGAGCAGTACTTC
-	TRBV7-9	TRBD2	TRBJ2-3	CASSSPPIAGGREGRDTQYF	TGTGCCAGCAGCTCACCCCCGATAGCGGGGGGGCGGGAAGGGAGAGATACGCAGTATTTT
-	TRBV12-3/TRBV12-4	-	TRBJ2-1	CASSSERASSYNEQFF	TGTGCCAGCAGTTCTGAGCGGGCTAGCTCCTACAATGAGCAGTTCTTC
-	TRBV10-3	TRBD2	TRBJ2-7	CAISPSGSTPVVYEQYF	TGTGCCATCAGTCCTAGCGGGAGTACCCCTGTTGTGTACGAGCAGTACTTC
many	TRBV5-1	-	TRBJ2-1	CASSWGGGSSYNEQFF	TGCGCCAGCAGCTGGGGCGGCGGCAGCTCCTACAATGAGCAGTTCTTC
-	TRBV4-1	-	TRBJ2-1	CASSPIRGSHNEQFF	TGCGCCAGCAGCCCCATTAGGGGTAGCCACAATGAGCAGTTCTTC
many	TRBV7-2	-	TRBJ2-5	CASSLGFLAIPFQETQYF	TGTGCCAGCAGCTTAGGGTTTTTAGCAATACCTTTCCAAGAGACCCAGTACTTC
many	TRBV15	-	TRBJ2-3	CATSRDPGRGTDTQYF	TGTGCCACCAGCAGAGATCCGGGCAGGGGCACAGATACGCAGTATTTT
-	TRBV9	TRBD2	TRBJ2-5	CASSPQAGGLQETQYF	TGTGCCAGCAGCCCTCAAGCGGGGGGGTTACAAGAGACCCAGTACTTC
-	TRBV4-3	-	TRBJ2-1	CASSQEAPGGTHNEQFF	TGCGCCAGCAGCCAAGAGGCCCCCGGTGGGACACACAATGAGCAGTTCTTC
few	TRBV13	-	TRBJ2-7	CASSSDFPSSYNEQYF	TGTGCCAGCAGTTCCGACTTCCCGAGCTCCTACAATGAGCAGTACTTC
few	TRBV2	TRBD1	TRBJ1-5	CASIAGTGGNQPQHF	TGTGCCAGCATCGCCGGGACAGGGGGCAATCAGCCCCAGCATTTT
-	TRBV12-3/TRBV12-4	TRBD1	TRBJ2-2	CASSSFYRGSSGELFF	TGTGCCAGCAGTTCATTCTACAGGGGTTCTAGTGGGGAGCTGTTTTTT
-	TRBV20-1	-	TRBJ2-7	CSANPESSYEQYF	TGCAGTGCTAACCCAGAGAGCTCCTACGAGCAGTACTTC
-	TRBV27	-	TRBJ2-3	CASSFRGAREIGTDTQYF	TGTGCCAGCAGTTTCCGAGGGGCCCGGGAAATCGGAACAGATACGCAGTATTTT
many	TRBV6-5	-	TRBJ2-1	CASSYGGTGDNEQFF	TGTGCCAGCAGTTACGGGGGGACGGGGGACAATGAGCAGTTCTTC
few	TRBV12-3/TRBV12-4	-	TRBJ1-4	CASSFTTARNEKLFF	TGTGCCAGCAGTTTTACAACAGCTCGGAATGAAAAACTGTTTTTT
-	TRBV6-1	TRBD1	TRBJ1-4	CVSSRSTGEDEKLFF	TGTGTCAGCAGCCGATCGACAGGGGAGGATGAAAAACTGTTTTTT
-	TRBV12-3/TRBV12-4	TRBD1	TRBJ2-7	CASSSDRDLPYF	TGTGCCAGCAGTTCCGACAGGGACCTCCCGTACTTC
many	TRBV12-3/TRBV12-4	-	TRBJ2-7	CASSPRDFTYEQYF	TGTGCCAGCAGTCCCAGGGATTTTACCTACGAGCAGTACTTC
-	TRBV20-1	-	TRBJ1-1	CSARDEGSFGFAEAFF	TGCAGTGCTAGAGATGAAGGGTCATTTGGTTTCGCTGAAGCTTTCTTT
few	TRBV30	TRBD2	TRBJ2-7	CAWSVREGEQYF	TGTGCCTGGAGTGTAAGGGAGGGCGAGCAGTACTTC
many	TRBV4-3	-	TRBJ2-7	CASSQDRGPYEQYF	TGCGCCAGCAGCCAAGATCGGGGCCCATACGAGCAGTACTTC
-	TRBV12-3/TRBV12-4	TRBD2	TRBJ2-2	CASSLLTSGGTGELFF	TGTGCCAGCAGTCTCCTGACTAGCGGGGGGACCGGGGAGCTGTTTTTT
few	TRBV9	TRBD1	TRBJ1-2	CASSSDRGLYGYTF	TGTGCCAGCAGCTCGGACAGGGGGCTCTATGGCTACACCTTC
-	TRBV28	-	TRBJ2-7	CASRRVYNEQYF	TGTGCCAGCAGGCGGGTCTACAATGAGCAGTACTTC
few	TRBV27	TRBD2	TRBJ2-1	CASSSSGTTLGNEQFF	TGTGCCAGCAGTTCAAGCGGGACCACTCTCGGCAATGAGCAGTTCTTC
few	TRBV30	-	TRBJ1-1	CAWSARNEAFF	TGTGCCTGGAGTGCTCGAAATGAAGCTTTCTTT
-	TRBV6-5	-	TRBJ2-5	CASSYSRASRETQYF	TGTGCCAGCAGTTACTCCCGGGCTAGCCGGGAGACCCAGTACTTC
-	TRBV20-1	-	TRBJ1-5	CSARVTGRERSNQPQHF	TGCAGTGCTAGAGTAACCGGCAGGGAGAGAAGCAATCAGCCCCAGCATTTT
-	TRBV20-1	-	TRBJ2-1	CSARDQGNYNEQFF	TGCAGTGCTAGAGATCAAGGGAACTACAATGAGCAGTTCTTC
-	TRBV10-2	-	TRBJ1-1	CASSGSVEAFF	TGCGCCAGCAGTGGTAGCGTTGAAGCTTTCTTT
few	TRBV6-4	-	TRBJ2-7	CASSEEATYEQYF	TGTGCCAGCAGTGAGGAAGCGACCTACGAGCAGTACTTC